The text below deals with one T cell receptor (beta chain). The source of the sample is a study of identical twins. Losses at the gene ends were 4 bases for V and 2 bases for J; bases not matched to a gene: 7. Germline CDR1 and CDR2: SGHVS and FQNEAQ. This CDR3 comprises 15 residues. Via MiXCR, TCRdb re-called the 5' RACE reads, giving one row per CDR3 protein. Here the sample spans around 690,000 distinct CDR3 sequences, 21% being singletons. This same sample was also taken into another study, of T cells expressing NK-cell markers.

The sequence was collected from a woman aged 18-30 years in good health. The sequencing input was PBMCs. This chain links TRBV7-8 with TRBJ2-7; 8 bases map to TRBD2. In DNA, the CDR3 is TGTGCCAGCAGCTCCGGAGTAGCGGGGACCTACGAGCAGTACTTC. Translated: CASSSGVAGTYEQYF.